Sequencing of this T cell receptor beta chain was carried out in a study of Ad26.COV2.S vaccination and SARS-CoV-2 variants. At the level of the study: Ad26.COV2.S given intramuscularly, once or twice 56 days apart.

For this clone: The antigen remains undetermined.

General study results and limits: Participants given vaccine showed non-spike TCR breadth similar to that of placebo recipients.

TCRdb's table, derived via immunoSEQ multiplex PCR, lists solely in-frame clones and lacks some. The data hold 400,000 to 450,000 clones, with less than 95% observed a single time. Germline V gene data show CDR1 as SGHRS and CDR2 as YFSETQ. With V trimmed by 0 bases and J by 4 bases, 7 bases remained unmatched. The CDR3 is made up of 16 amino acids. The treatment was: around 19 received Ad26.COV2.S at low or high dose, single or two shots; roughly 5 received placebo; per-sample allocation not given. Vaccine and placebo recipients were sampled on day 63 after the first injection. The sequencing here drew on peripheral blood, taken in a trial of Ad26.COV2.S vaccine versus placebo. The V gene is TRBV5-1, the J gene TRBJ1-3, with 7 bases identical to TRBD1. The TCR sequence derives from a person aged 18-65 years who received the Ad26.COV2.S COVID-19 vaccine or a placebo. The CDR3 is CASSLEGAINGNTIYF. CDR3 nucleotide sequence: TGCGCCAGCAGCTTGGAGGGGGCTATTAACGGAAACACCATATATTTT.